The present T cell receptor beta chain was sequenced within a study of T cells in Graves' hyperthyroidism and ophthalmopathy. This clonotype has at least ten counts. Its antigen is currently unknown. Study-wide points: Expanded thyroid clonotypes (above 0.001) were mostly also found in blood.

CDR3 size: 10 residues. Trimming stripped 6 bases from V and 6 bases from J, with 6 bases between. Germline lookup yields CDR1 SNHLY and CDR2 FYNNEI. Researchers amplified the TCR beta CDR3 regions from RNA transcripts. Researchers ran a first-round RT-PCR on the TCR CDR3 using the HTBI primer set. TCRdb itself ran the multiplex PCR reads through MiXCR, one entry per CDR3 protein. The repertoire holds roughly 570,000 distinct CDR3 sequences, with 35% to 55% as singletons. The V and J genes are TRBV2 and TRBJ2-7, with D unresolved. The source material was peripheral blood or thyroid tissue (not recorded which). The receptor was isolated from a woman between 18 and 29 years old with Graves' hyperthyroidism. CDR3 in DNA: TGTGCCAGCAGGGGTGGCGAGCAGTACTTC. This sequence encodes CASRGGEQYF.